This T cell receptor beta chain emerged from a study of blood T cell repertoires in COVID-19. Across the study: Sites across the United States, Italy and Spain contributed samples from acute and convalescent COVID-19.

V gave up 0 bases and J gave up 7 bases, with 14 bases separating them. Germline loops: CDR1 SGHAT, CDR2 FQNNGV. The CDR3 loop spans 15 amino acids. Measured with immunoSEQ multiplex PCR; TCRdb has only the in-frame clones, and not every one. The table shows a few hundred thousand clones, with approximately 83% occurring only once. Sequencing was carried out using PBMCs or T cells enriched from blood (not recorded which). The chain couples TRBV11-2 to TRBJ2-3; D unresolved. This clonotype was obtained from a man aged 25-40 years who had recovered from COVID-19. The CDR3 region has the DNA TGTGCCAGCAGCTTAGACCTAATCGAGTCGTATACGCAGTATTTT. The encoded protein is CASSLDLIESYTQYF.